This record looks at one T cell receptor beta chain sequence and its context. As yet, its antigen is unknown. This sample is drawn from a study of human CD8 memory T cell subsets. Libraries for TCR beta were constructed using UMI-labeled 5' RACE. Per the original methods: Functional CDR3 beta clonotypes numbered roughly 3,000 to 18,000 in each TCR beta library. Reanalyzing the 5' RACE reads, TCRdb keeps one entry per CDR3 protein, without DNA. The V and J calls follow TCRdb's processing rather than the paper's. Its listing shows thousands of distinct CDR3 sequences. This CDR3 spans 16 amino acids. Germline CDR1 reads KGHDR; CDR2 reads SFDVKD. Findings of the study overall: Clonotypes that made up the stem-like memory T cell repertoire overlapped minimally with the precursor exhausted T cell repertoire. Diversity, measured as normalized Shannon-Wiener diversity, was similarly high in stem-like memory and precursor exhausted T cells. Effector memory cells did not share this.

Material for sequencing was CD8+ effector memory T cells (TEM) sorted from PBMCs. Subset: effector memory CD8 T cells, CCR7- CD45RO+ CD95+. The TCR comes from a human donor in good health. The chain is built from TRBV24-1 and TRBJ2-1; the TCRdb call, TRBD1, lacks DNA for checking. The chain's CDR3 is CATSDSQGIYHNEQFF.